This T cell receptor (beta chain) was retrieved from a study of T cell clusters in autoimmune cytopenias. Germline loops: CDR1 KGHSH, CDR2 LQKENI. CDR3 size: 14 residues. TRB was amplified from around 0.25 ug of peripheral blood genomic DNA per sample. TRB was amplified by touch-down multiplex PCR, primer pools A and B combined. TCRdb re-called the multiplex PCR reads and gives one entry per CDR3 protein, without DNA. The data include about 4,900 distinct CDR3 sequences; the top ten clones carry 15%. Separately, the same data were catalogued under a study of T cell repertoires in aging, cancer and after chemotherapy.

The clonotype was recovered from a human donor in good health. Sample: peripheral blood. The chain employs TRBV18 and TRBJ2-5; TCRdb gives TRBD1 as the D gene, but with no DNA this cannot be confirmed. CDR3 region: CASSLRTEQETQYF.